The 14 T cell receptor beta chains presented below share a single source sample, sequenced in a study of T cell responses to AZD1222 COVID-19 vaccine. Some clones are missing from TCRdb's copy, which holds only in-frame ones; the method was immunoSEQ multiplex PCR. The sample includes approximately 110,000 clones, 84% of them seen just once. Specimen: peripheral blood, collected on day 0 of AZD1222 vaccination. These receptors were obtained from an adult in good health.

The rearrangement links TRBV6-5 to TRBJ2-1; D may match TRBD1 or TRBD2 (5 bases each). The ends were cut back, 5 bases at V and 3 bases at J, with 11 bases in the middle. The CDR3 extends over 14 amino acids. Looked up from germline, CDR1 is MNHEY and CDR2 is SVGAGI. Written as DNA, the CDR3 is TGTGCCAGCAGTAGAGGGGCGGACTACAATGAGCAGTTCTTC. As protein: CASSRGADYNEQFF.

This clone was counted between two and nine times. The chain uses TRBV28 and TRBJ1-1; weak D call: TRBD1 (5 bases). Between the trimmed V and J ends, which lost 5 bases and 1 base, there was a span of 14 bases. The CDR3 contains 15 residues. The germline V gene encodes CDR1 MDHEN and CDR2 SYDVKM. The CDR3 DNA is TGTGCCAGCAGTATGCTCACAGGTCGGAACACTGAAGCTTTCTTT. The encoded protein is CASSMLTGRNTEAFF.

The rearrangement joins TRBV12-5 to TRBJ2-2; D gene unclear. This CDR3 region has 12 residues. V lost 5 bases and J 3 bases, leaving 4 bases between the germline ends. Germline-derived CDR1 and CDR2 are LGHNT and FRNRAP. The chain's CDR3 is CASGRDTGELFF. For the CDR3, the DNA is TGTGCTAGTGGTCGCGACACCGGGGAGCTGTTTTTT.

The CDR3 region has the DNA TGTGCCAGCGAGACCGCGGTGACAGGCTTTTCCTATGGCTACACCTTC. Translation: CASETAVTGFSYGYTF. The rearrangement joins TRBV28 to TRBJ1-2, with a tentative D call TRBD1 (6 bases). The CDR3 totals 16 residues. Germline V gives CDR1 MDHEN, CDR2 SYDVKM. V was clipped by 8 bases and J by 4 bases, with 23 bases between them.

This clone was detected once. The rearrangement links TRBV18 to TRBJ2-3; D unresolved. Trimming cost V 1 base and J 4 bases, with 6 bases left between them. This CDR3 region has 13 residues. Germline CDR1 KGHSH, CDR2 LQKENI. In DNA, the CDR3 is TGTGCCAGCTCACCACTGGGCCCAGATACGCAGTATTTT. The encoded protein is CASSPLGPDTQYF.

The chain couples TRBV18 to TRBJ2-7, with D hard to call. Germline lookup yields CDR1 KGHSH and CDR2 LQKENI. The germline V and J ends were trimmed by 0 bases and 5 bases, with 11 bases remaining between them. This CDR3 has 14 residues. This CDR3 is CASSPPADRDEQYF. Here the CDR3 DNA reads TGTGCCAGCTCACCACCGGCTGACCGGGACGAGCAGTACTTC.

The chain links TRBV2 to TRBJ1-1, with a possible D match to TRBD1 (6 bases). The ends were cut back, 4 bases at V and 7 bases at J, with 10 bases in the middle. CDR3 length equals 12 residues. The germline gives CDR1 SNHLY, CDR2 FYNNEI. DNA of the CDR3: TGTGCCAGCAGTGCACAGGGAGTTGAAGCTTTCTTT. This encodes CASSAQGVEAFF.

This sequence joins TRBV4-3 and TRBJ2-1; 7 nucleotides line up with TRBD1. Looked up from germline, CDR1 is LGHNA and CDR2 is YSLEER. The CDR3 is 15 residues long. Trimming cost V 0 bases and J 3 bases; bases outside gene matches: 2. In nucleotides, the CDR3 is TGCGCCAGCAGCCAAGATCAGGGGGTCTACAATGAGCAGTTCTTC. Its translation: CASSQDQGVYNEQFF.

This chain connects TRBV11-2 to TRBJ2-7; 7 nucleotides match TRBD1. V shed 1 base, J shed 6 bases, and the junction held 6 bases outside the gene matches. The germline gives CDR1 SGHAT, CDR2 FQNNGV. This CDR3 spans 14 amino acids. The CDR3 nucleotides are TGTGCCAGCAGCTTAGGACAGGGTCGTGGCGAGCAGTACTTC. Encoded protein: CASSLGQGRGEQYF.

A note on this clone: Within the sample, other DNA sequences also encode this same CDR3. The chain joins TRBV3-1 (or the pseudogene TRBV3-2) to TRBJ1-1, with no clear D. With 0 bases removed from V and 5 bases from J, the gap between germline ends came to 4 bases. CDR3 size: 12 residues. The germline V gene encodes CDR1 LGHDT and CDR2 YNNKEL (reference sequence). The CDR3 here is CASSQEGTEAFF. As DNA, the CDR3 is TGTGCCAGCAGCCAAGAGGGGACTGAAGCTTTCTTT.

The rearrangement uses TRBV18 and TRBJ1-2, with a weak D call TRBD1 (5 bases). The CDR3 covers 14 residues. The V gene lost 6 bases and the J gene lost 3 bases, with 14 bases spanning the gap. CDR1 is KGHSH, CDR2 LQKENI, per germline. CDR3 sequence reads: CASSLERDDYGYTF. The CDR3 DNA reads as TGTGCCAGCTCCCTCGAGAGGGACGACTATGGCTACACCTTC.

The chain is built from TRBV2 and TRBJ1-1, with D unresolved. Trimming took off 6 bases at V and 0 bases at J, with 8 bases between the two ends. Germline CDR1 SNHLY, CDR2 FYNNEI. CDR3 length: 13 amino acids. The CDR3 DNA reads TGTGCCAGCAGGACCGAAATGAACACTGAAGCTTTCTTT. Its translation is CASRTEMNTEAFF.

The chain uses TRBV4-2 and TRBJ2-2; weak D call: TRBD2 (6 bases). The germline gives CDR1 LGHNA, CDR2 YNFKEQ. The CDR3 is 15 residues long. Trimming took 3 bases from V and 4 from J, leaving 12 bases between them. In DNA, the CDR3 is TGTGCCAGCAGCCATAGGGACTCCCTCACCGGGGAGCTGTTTTTT. Protein product: CASSHRDSLTGELFF.

This chain connects TRBV18 to TRBJ1-4, with D perhaps matching TRBD1 (6 bases). V was cut by 2 bases and J by 0 bases, with 16 bases left in between. The CDR3 loop spans 18 amino acids. CDR1 is KGHSH, CDR2 LQKENI, per germline. The CDR3 sequence: CASSPIRTEIATNEKLFF. CDR3 coding DNA: TGTGCCAGCTCACCAATCCGGACAGAGATTGCAACTAATGAAAAACTGTTTTTT.